This is a list of T cell receptor beta chains from one sample in a study of shared clonotypes between healthy human individuals. Repertoires were generated with immunoSEQ multiplex PCR, while TCRdb's copy carries only in-frame clones and drops some. The sample holds a few million clones, more than 90% seen once. The source material was naive CD4+ T cells sorted from blood. These receptors all come from a man younger than 35 in good health. Both conserved end residues are part of each CDR3. Fields, in order: V gene, D gene, J gene, CDR3 length, CDR3 protein, CDR3 DNA. D genes are given only for firm matches.

>TRBV19|.|TRBJ2-3|15
CASSPRQILTDTQYF
TGTGCCAGTAGTCCCCGACAGATCCTCACAGATACGCAGTATTTT
>TRBV6-1|TRBD1|TRBJ1-1|15
CASSGQGNMNTEAFF
TGTGCCAGCAGTGGACAGGGAAACATGAACACTGAAGCTTTCTTT
>TRBV20-1|.|TRBJ2-1|10
CSPYHNEQFF
TGCAGTCCATACCACAATGAGCAGTTCTTC
>TRBV27|TRBD1|TRBJ2-7|16
CASSLTGGFGPYEQYF
TGTGCCAGCAGTTTGACAGGGGGGTTCGGGCCTTACGAGCAGTACTTC
>TRBV2|.|TRBJ1-3|14
CARTKRSSGNTIYF
TGTGCCAGGACAAAAAGGAGTTCTGGAAACACCATATATTTT
>TRBV5-4|TRBD1|TRBJ2-3|15
CASSLGTGNTDTQYF
TGTGCCAGCAGCTTAGGGACAGGGAACACAGATACGCAGTATTTT
>TRBV10-2|.|TRBJ1-1|14
CASAGQGKNTEAFF
TGCGCCAGCGCTGGTCAGGGAAAGAACACTGAAGCTTTCTTT
>TRBV27|.|TRBJ1-4|14
CASSLSLTSGKLFF
TGTGCCAGCAGTTTATCCCTCACGTCGGGAAAACTGTTTTTT
>TRBV7-2|.|TRBJ1-1|15
CASSLGSTMNTEAFF
TGTGCCAGCAGCTTAGGGTCTACGATGAACACTGAAGCTTTCTTT
>TRBV6-6|TRBD1|TRBJ1-2|13
CASSPTGDYGYTF
TGTGCCAGCAGTCCCACAGGGGACTATGGCTACACCTTC
>TRBV4-1|TRBD1|TRBJ2-7|15
CASSQGTGSSYEQYF
TGCGCCAGCAGCCAGGGGACAGGTAGCTCCTACGAGCAGTACTTC
>TRBV7-2|.|TRBJ2-5|13
CASRTYNQETQYF
TGTGCCAGCAGGACCTACAACCAAGAGACCCAGTACTTC
>TRBV4-3|.|TRBJ1-1|15
CASSQPGRENTEAFF
TGCGCCAGCAGCCAACCCGGACGGGAAAACACTGAAGCTTTCTTT